The 14 T cell receptor beta chains reported below all come from one sample, sequenced in a study of control samples from healthy donors and cancer patients. Measured with immunoSEQ multiplex PCR; TCRdb has only the in-frame clones, and not every one. The repertoire consists of about 120,000 clones, with about 89% occurring once and the leading ten covering approximately 37%. Sequenced: blood. These receptors all stem from a man aged 45-60 years in good health.

The chain links TRBV19 to TRBJ1-5; D uncertain. V lost 3 bases, J lost 1 base, and 10 bases lay in between. From germline, CDR1 is LNHDA and CDR2 SQIVND (reference sequence). This CDR3 region has 15 residues. The DNA for the CDR3 is TGTGCCAGTAGTATTGGTCTCGGCAGCAATCAGCCCCAGCATTTT. This translates into CASSIGLGSNQPQHF.

CDR3 in DNA: TGTGCCAGCAGGTGGACAGGGGACTACGAGCAGTACTTC. The encoded protein is CASRWTGDYEQYF. The J gene is TRBJ2-7, the V gene TRBV12-3 or TRBV12-4; 9 bases agree with TRBD1. The CDR3 consists of 13 residues. V lost 6 bases to trimming and J lost 3 bases; unmatched junction nucleotides: 3.

This chain's CDR3 is CASSQVLRGPLNTEAFF. The CDR3 DNA reads as TGTGCCAGCAGCCAAGTGTTACGGGGTCCTTTGAACACTGAAGCTTTCTTT. The rearrangement joins TRBV14 to TRBJ1-1; D remains ambiguous. Trimming took 1 base from V and 0 from J, leaving 15 bases between them. The CDR3 extends over 17 amino acids. Germline V gene lookup returns CDR1 SGHDN and CDR2 FVKESK.

The chain uses TRBV9 and TRBJ1-3; unclear D gene. Trimming pared 3 bases from V and 0 bases from J, leaving 7 bases between. Germline assignment: CDR1 SGDLS and CDR2 YYNGEE. This CDR3 has 14 amino acids. The CDR3 sequence: CASSAWGSGNTIYF. CDR3 nucleotide sequence: TGTGCCAGCAGCGCCTGGGGCTCTGGAAACACCATATATTTT.

V usage is TRBV25-1 and J usage is TRBJ1-5; 7 bases are a match to TRBD1. CDR3 size: 16 residues. Germline CDR1 is MGHDK and CDR2 is SYGVNS. Trimming cost V 3 bases and J 0 bases; bases outside gene matches: 5. The CDR3 bases are TGTGCCAGCAGTGACGCGAGACAGGGTAGCAATCAGCCCCAGCATTTT. It codes for CASSDARQGSNQPQHF.

CDR3: CASSRTGATEAFF. CDR3 DNA sequence: TGTGCCAGCAGCCGAACAGGGGCCACTGAAGCTTTCTTT. This rearrangement joins TRBV5-4 to TRBJ1-1, with 7 bases aligning to TRBD1. Germline values: CDR1 SGHNT, CDR2 YYREEE (reference sequence). Trimming cost V 4 bases and J 4 bases; bases outside gene matches: 4. This CDR3 contains 13 residues.

The chain links TRBV24-1 to TRBJ2-3; no firm D call. The CDR3 totals 14 residues. In germline, CDR1 is KGHDR, CDR2 SFDVKD. Trimming left V 2 bases short and J 0 bases short, with 5 bases between. CDR3 sequence: CATSDSSSTDTQYF. CDR3 sequence (DNA): TGTGCCACCAGTGATTCCTCTAGCACAGATACGCAGTATTTT.

The V gene is TRBV11-3, the J gene TRBJ1-1; no clear D. The CDR3 runs to 15 residues. CDR1 and CDR2 from the germline V gene are SGHNT and YENEEA. Between the trimmed V and J ends, which lost 0 bases and 1 base, there was a span of 9 bases. The CDR3 loop is CASSLDKGTNTEAFF. The CDR3 DNA follows: TGTGCCAGCAGCTTAGATAAGGGCACGAACACTGAAGCTTTCTTT. Based on the CDR3 plus reference TRBV11-3 and TRBJ1-1, the full variable domain is EAGVVQSPRYKIIEKKQPVAFWCNPISGHNTLYWYLQNLGQGPELLIRYENEEAVDDSQLPKDRFSAERLKGVDSTLKIQPAELGDSAVYLCASSLDKGTNTEAFFGQGTRLTVV.

The rearrangement uses TRBV18 and TRBJ1-4, with 7 positions matching TRBD1. Trimming cost V 5 bases and J 8 bases; bases outside gene matches: 11. The germline CDR1 and CDR2 sequences are KGHSH and LQKENI. The CDR3 loop spans 15 amino acids. CDR3 DNA: TGTGCCAGCTCAACCGACAGGGTAGGAAGCGAAAAACTGTTTTTT. Its translation is CASSTDRVGSEKLFF.

The sample holds one count of this clone. The rearrangement links TRBV29-1 to TRBJ2-5, with a tentative D call TRBD1 (6 bases). Looked up from germline, CDR1 is SQVTM and CDR2 is ANQGSEA. The length of the CDR3 is 12 residues. The V end was cut by 7 bases, the J end by 5 bases, with 14 bases between. The CDR3 nucleotides read TGCAGCGCCGACTGGACAGTCGAGACCCAGTACTTC. It yields the protein CSADWTVETQYF. The entire variable domain, with the rest obtained from reference TRBV29-1 and TRBJ2-5, is as follows: SAVISQKPSRDICQRGTSLTIQCQVDSQVTMMFWYRQQPGQSLTLIATANQGSEATYESGFVIDKFPISRPNLTFSTLTVSNMSPEDSSIYLCSADWTVETQYFGPGTRLLVL.

The chain recombines TRBV5-6 with TRBJ2-2, with no clear D. Germline assignment: CDR1 SGHDT and CDR2 YYEEEE. V lost 0 bases to trimming and J lost 1 base, with 10 bases between them. The CDR3 extends over 16 amino acids. The CDR3 DNA reads as TGTGCCAGCAGCTTGGAACGCAGGAGGAACACCGGGGAGCTGTTTTTT. Protein sequence: CASSLERRRNTGELFF.

The chain uses TRBV14 and TRBJ2-7; D uncertain. The CDR3 sequence is 15 residues long. Trimming left V 0 bases short and J 3 bases short, with 12 bases between. From germline, CDR1 is SGHDN and CDR2 FVKESK. CDR3 amino acids: CASSQEPPRLYEQYF. The DNA for the CDR3 is TGTGCCAGCAGCCAAGAGCCCCCCCGCCTCTACGAGCAGTACTTC.

This clone was seen a handful of times. The J gene is TRBJ1-1, the V gene TRBV7-9; tentative D call: TRBD1 (6 bases). Per germline, CDR1 SEHNR and CDR2 FQNEAQ (reference sequence). There are 12 residues in the CDR3. The germline V and J ends were trimmed by 1 base and 6 bases, with 6 bases remaining between them. The CDR3 is CASSLGTAEAFF. CDR3 bases: TGTGCCAGCAGCTTAGGGACAGCTGAAGCTTTCTTT.

The genes are TRBV5-1 and TRBJ2-6; D gene unclear. The germline gives CDR1 SGHRS, CDR2 YFSETQ. V lost 0 bases and J 0 bases, leaving 7 bases between the germline ends. The CDR3 length is 16 residues. CDR3 loop: CASSLAVLSGANVLTF. The CDR3 coding sequence is TGCGCCAGCAGCTTGGCCGTCCTCTCTGGGGCCAACGTCCTGACTTTC.